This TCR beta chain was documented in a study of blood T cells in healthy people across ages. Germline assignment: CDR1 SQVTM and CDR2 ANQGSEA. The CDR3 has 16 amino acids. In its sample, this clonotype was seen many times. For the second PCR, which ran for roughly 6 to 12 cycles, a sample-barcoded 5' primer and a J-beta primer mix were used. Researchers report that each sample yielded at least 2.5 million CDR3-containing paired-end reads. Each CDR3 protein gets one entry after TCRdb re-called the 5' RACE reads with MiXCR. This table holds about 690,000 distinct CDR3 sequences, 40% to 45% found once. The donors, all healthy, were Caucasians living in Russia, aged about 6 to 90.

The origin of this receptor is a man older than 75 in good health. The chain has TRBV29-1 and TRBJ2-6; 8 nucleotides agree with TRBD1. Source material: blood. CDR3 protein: CASGQEKLSGANVLTF. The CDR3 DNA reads TGCGCGTCGGGACAGGAGAAACTCTCTGGGGCCAACGTCCTGACTTTC.